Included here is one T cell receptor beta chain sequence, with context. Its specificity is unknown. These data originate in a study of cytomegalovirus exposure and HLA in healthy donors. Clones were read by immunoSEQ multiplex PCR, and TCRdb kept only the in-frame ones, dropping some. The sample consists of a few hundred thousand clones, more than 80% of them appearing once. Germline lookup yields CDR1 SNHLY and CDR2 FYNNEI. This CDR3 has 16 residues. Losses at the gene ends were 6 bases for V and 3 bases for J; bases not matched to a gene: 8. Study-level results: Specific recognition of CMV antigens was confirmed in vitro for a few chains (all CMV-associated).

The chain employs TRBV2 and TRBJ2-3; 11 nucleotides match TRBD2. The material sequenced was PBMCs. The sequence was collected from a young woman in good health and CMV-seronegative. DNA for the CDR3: TGTGCCAGCAGCGCCACTAGCGGGAGTAGGACAGATACGCAGTATTTT. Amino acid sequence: CASSATSGSRTDTQYF.